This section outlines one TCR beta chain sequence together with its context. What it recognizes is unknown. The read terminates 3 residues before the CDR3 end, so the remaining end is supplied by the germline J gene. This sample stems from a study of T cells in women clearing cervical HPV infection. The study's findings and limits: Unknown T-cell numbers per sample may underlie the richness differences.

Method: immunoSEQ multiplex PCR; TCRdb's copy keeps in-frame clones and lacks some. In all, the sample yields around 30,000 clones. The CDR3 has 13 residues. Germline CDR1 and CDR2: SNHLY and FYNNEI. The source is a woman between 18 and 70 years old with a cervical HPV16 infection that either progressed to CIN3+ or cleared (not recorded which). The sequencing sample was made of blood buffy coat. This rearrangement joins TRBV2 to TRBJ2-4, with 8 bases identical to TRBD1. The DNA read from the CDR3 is TGTGCCAGCAGTGAGACAGGGGCGGGTGGT. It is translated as CASSETGAGG. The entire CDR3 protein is CASSETGAGGQYF.